This entry lists 26 T cell receptor beta chains sequenced from one sample in a study of T cell responses to AZD1222 COVID-19 vaccine. Sequencing used immunoSEQ multiplex PCR; TCRdb keeps in-frame clones, though not all of them. The table lists 160,000 or so clones, approximately 94% of them singletons. Sample: peripheral blood, taken on day 0 of AZD1222 vaccination. Receptor source: an adult in good health.

The rearrangement joins TRBV29-1 to TRBJ1-5, with D possibly being TRBD1 (6 bases). The CDR3 covers 16 residues. Germline assignment: CDR1 SQVTM and CDR2 ANQGSEA. V lost 3 bases, J lost 4 bases, and 19 bases lay in between. The CDR3, as DNA: TGCAGCGTTGAGCGTAGGGGCAGGGGAGGGAATCAGCCCCAGCATTTT. As protein: CSVERRGRGGNQPQHF.

This sequence joins TRBV19 and TRBJ1-2, with 9 positions matching TRBD1. V was pared by 5 bases and J by 4 bases, with 11 bases of the junction left unmatched. CDR3 length: 16 residues. Per germline, CDR1 LNHDA and CDR2 SQIVND (reference sequence). The CDR3 spells CASSSYGTGISYGYTF. In nucleotides, the CDR3 is TGTGCCAGTAGTTCTTACGGGACAGGGATTTCCTATGGCTACACCTTC.

This chain connects TRBV6-5 to TRBJ1-5; D possibly corresponds to TRBD1 (5 bases). The germline V and J ends were trimmed by 4 bases and 0 bases, with 13 bases remaining between them. This CDR3 is 16 amino acids long. Germline CDR1 and CDR2: MNHEY and SVGAGI. The CDR3 nucleotides read TGTGCCAGCAGTTCGACAGCGCCGTATAGCAATCAGCCCCAGCATTTT. The encoded protein is CASSSTAPYSNQPQHF.

V usage is TRBV21-1 and J usage is TRBJ1-4; the table's D call, TRBD1, was not checked against the DNA. TRBV21-1 is labeled a pseudogene. The CDR3 consists of 14 residues. CDR3 DNA: TGTGCCAGCAGCAAAGAAACAGTCCCCAGAGAGCTGTTTTTT. Encoded protein: CASSKETVPRELFF.

This clone showed up just once. The V and J genes are TRBV2 and TRBJ1-4; the match to TRBD1 covers 8 bases. With 6 bases clipped from V and 7 bases from J, the junction kept 7 bases outside the gene matches. The CDR3 runs 14 residues. CDR1 SNHLY and CDR2 FYNNEI come from the germline V gene. CDR3 region: CASRDRVKGEKLFF. The CDR3 DNA reads as TGTGCCAGCAGGGACAGGGTCAAAGGTGAAAAACTGTTTTTT.

The chain joins TRBV6-1 to TRBJ1-5, with D tentatively TRBD1 (5 bases). Per the germline V gene, CDR1 is MNHNS and CDR2 is SASEGT. CDR3 length equals 16 residues. V lost 0 bases, J lost 0 bases, and 9 bases lay in between. The CDR3 spells CASSEADSYSNQPQHF. The CDR3 DNA reads TGTGCCAGCAGTGAAGCTGACAGTTATAGCAATCAGCCCCAGCATTTT.

This sequence joins TRBV7-6 and TRBJ2-2, with 9 bases matching TRBD2. Germline V gene sequence: CDR1 SGHVS, CDR2 FNYEAQ. V shed 6 bases and J 7 bases; nucleotides not matched to a gene: 15. CDR3 size: 17 residues. The CDR3 reads CASSRGGGLANRGELFF. CDR3 DNA sequence: TGTGCCAGCAGTAGGGGGGGCGGACTAGCGAACCGCGGGGAGCTGTTTTTT.

The chain uses TRBV30 and TRBJ1-2; D perhaps matches TRBD1 (5 bases). The CDR3 totals 16 residues. Germline V gene sequence: CDR1 GTSNPN, CDR2 SVGIG (reference sequence). Trimming stripped 0 bases from V and 2 bases from J, with 16 bases between. CDR3 coding DNA: TGTGCCTGGAGTGTAAAGTCAGGGATGCGGAACTATGGCTACACCTTC. Protein: CAWSVKSGMRNYGYTF.

The rearrangement links TRBV5-1 to TRBJ2-3; D tentatively reads TRBD1 or TRBD2 (6 bases each). CDR1 is SGHRS and CDR2 is YFSETQ in the germline V gene. V lost 5 bases and J 3 bases, leaving 19 bases between the germline ends. The CDR3 spans 16 residues. CDR3 DNA sequence: TGCGCCAGCAGGTTCCCTAGGGGGGACGATACAGATACGCAGTATTTT. This codes for CASRFPRGDDTDTQYF.

V is TRBV2 and J is TRBJ2-7; D gene ambiguous. The CDR3 sequence is 13 residues long. Germline V gene lookup returns CDR1 SNHLY and CDR2 FYNNEI. Trimming removed 3 bases at V and 3 bases at J, with 9 bases between. The CDR3 nucleotides read TGTGCCAGCAGTGATCCAGCTTTCTACGAGCAGTACTTC. Residues: CASSDPAFYEQYF.

As regards this clone: Other DNA sequences from this sample encode an identical CDR3 as well. The chain combines TRBV12-3 or TRBV12-4 with TRBJ1-2; tentative D call: TRBD1 (5 bases). The CDR3 loop spans 11 amino acids. Deletions cut 5 bases from V and 5 bases from J, with 6 bases between. CDR3 sequence: CASSPGYGYTF. CDR3 bases: TGTGCCAGCAGTCCAGGGTATGGCTACACCTTC.

The chain couples TRBV15 to TRBJ1-6; 7 nucleotides match TRBD1. The CDR3 is 14 residues long. From germline, CDR1 is LNHNV and CDR2 YYDKDF (reference sequence). Losses at the gene ends were 8 bases for V and 5 bases for J; bases not matched to a gene: 6. The CDR3 nucleotides read TGTGCCACCGGGGCTGGACAGGATAATTCACCCCTCCACTTT. Amino acids: CATGAGQDNSPLHF. Filled out from reference TRBV15 and TRBJ1-6, the complete variable domain reads DAMVIQNPRYQVTQFGKPVTLSCSQTLNHNVMYWYQQKSSQAPKLLFHYYDKDFNNEADTPDNFQSRRPNTSFCFLDIRSPGLGDTAMYLCATGAGQDNSPLHFGNGTRLTVT.

The genes are TRBV5-1 and TRBJ2-1; 11 bases are shared with TRBD2. V trimming: 0 bases; J trimming: 4 bases; junction bases outside the gene matches: 6. The CDR3 is made up of 17 amino acids. The germline gives CDR1 SGHRS, CDR2 YFSETQ. The CDR3 here is CASSLGSGTSGYNEQFF. The CDR3 DNA follows: TGCGCCAGCAGCTTGGGCTCCGGGACTAGCGGTTACAATGAGCAGTTCTTC.

The sample holds a few counts of this clone. The V and J genes are TRBV5-5 and TRBJ2-3, with a weak D call TRBD1 (5 bases). CDR1 is SGHKS and CDR2 is YYEKEE in the germline V gene (reference sequence). Trimming left V 0 bases short and J 3 bases short, with 5 bases between. This CDR3 has 13 amino acids. The CDR3 coding sequence is TGTGCCAGCAGCTTGGAGGGGACAGATACGCAGTATTTT. Its translation is CASSLEGTDTQYF.

A single count supports this clone. The chain has TRBV7-6 and TRBJ2-1; 12 positions agree with TRBD2. The trim removed 3 bases at V and 0 bases at J, leaving 6 bases unmatched. Germline V CDR1 and CDR2: SGHVS, FNYEAQ. The CDR3 length is 18 residues. The CDR3 nucleotides are TGTGCCAGCAGCTTGACTAGCGGGAGATGGGGCTCCTACAATGAGCAGTTCTTC. Its protein product is CASSLTSGRWGSYNEQFF. Based on the CDR3 plus reference TRBV7-6 and TRBJ2-1, the full variable domain is GAGVSQSPRYKVTKRGQDVALRCDPISGHVSLYWYRQALGQGPEFLTYFNYEAQQDKSGLPNDRFSAERPEGSISTLTIQRTEQRDSAMYRCASSLTSGRWGSYNEQFFGPGTRLTVL.

The chain links TRBV5-5 to TRBJ1-3; 7 bases align to TRBD1. CDR1 and CDR2 (germline): SGHKS, YYEKEE (reference sequence). This CDR3 spans 16 amino acids. The J segment lost 5 bases and the V segment lost 4 bases, leaving 12 bases of the junction unmatched. The DNA of the CDR3 is TGTGCCAGCAGCGGAACCGGGACAGCCCTAAGAAACACCATATATTTT. It yields the protein CASSGTGTALRNTIYF.

Note on this clone: Other DNA sequences within the sample encode an identical CDR3. The chain combines TRBV19 with TRBJ1-2, with 11 bases identical to TRBD1. Trimming removed 5 bases from V and 4 bases from J; junction bases left unmatched: 6. Germline lookup yields CDR1 LNHDA and CDR2 SQIVND (reference sequence). This CDR3 region has 15 residues. CDR3 DNA: TGTGCCAGTAGTCCTGGGACAGGGGGATCCTATGGCTACACCTTC. Residues: CASSPGTGGSYGYTF.

The sample holds one count of this clone. This sequence joins TRBV29-1 and TRBJ1-1; no reliable D call. Trimming removed 6 bases at V and 10 bases at J, with 6 bases between. CDR1 is SQVTM, CDR2 ANQGSEA, per germline. This CDR3 is 8 amino acids long. The CDR3 region is CSVGIAFF. CDR3 sequence (DNA): TGCAGCGTAGGAATAGCTTTCTTT.

The V and J genes are TRBV14 and TRBJ2-7, with D perhaps given as TRBD1 or TRBD2 (5 bases each). Germline-derived CDR1 and CDR2 are SGHDN and FVKESK. The V end lost 0 bases, the J end lost 6 bases, and 12 bases lay between the germline ends. CDR3 length equals 14 residues. As DNA, the CDR3 is TGTGCCAGCAGCCAAGATCTATCGGGACCCGAGCAGTACTTC. The encoded protein is CASSQDLSGPEQYF.

The rearrangement joins TRBV19 to TRBJ2-7, with 12 bases fitting TRBD2. Germline CDR1 and CDR2: LNHDA and SQIVND (reference sequence). Trimming cost V 1 base and J 3 bases; bases outside gene matches: 1. This CDR3 is built from 15 residues. Here the CDR3 reads CASSIATSGSYEQYF. The CDR3 region has the DNA TGTGCCAGTAGTATAGCGACTAGCGGGAGCTACGAGCAGTACTTC.

The chain has TRBV14 and TRBJ1-2; D uncertain. CDR1 is SGHDN and CDR2 is FVKESK in the germline V gene. Trimming shortened V by 0 bases and J by 4 bases, and 12 bases separated the two germline ends. CDR3 size: 15 residues. Here the CDR3 DNA reads TGTGCCAGCAGCCAAGATCAGGTCACCAGCTATGGCTACACCTTC. It codes for CASSQDQVTSYGYTF.

The chain couples TRBV23-1 to TRBJ2-7; 10 bases map to TRBD1. TRBV23-1 is filed as an ORF, its function uncertain. V lost 0 bases, J lost 4 bases, and 0 bases stayed unmatched. The length of the CDR3 is 14 residues. The CDR3 reads CASSQSGQGYEQYF. CDR3 nucleotide sequence: TGCGCCAGCAGTCAATCGGGACAGGGGTACGAGCAGTACTTC.

The table lists this clone with a few counts. This sample includes further DNA sequences coding for the same CDR3. CDR3 in amino acids: CASSLDRGTEAFF. Written as DNA, the CDR3 is TGCGCCAGCAGCTTGGATAGGGGCACTGAAGCTTTCTTT. The chain uses TRBV5-1 and TRBJ1-1; D possibly corresponds to TRBD1 (5 bases). The CDR3 sequence is 13 residues long. Trimming took 0 bases from V and 4 from J, leaving 7 bases between them. Germline V gives CDR1 SGHRS, CDR2 YFSETQ.

This chain links TRBV9 with TRBJ2-3; the D gene could be TRBD1 or TRBD2 (6 bases each). This CDR3 has 17 amino acids. Deletions cut 1 base from V and 4 bases from J, with 19 bases between. Germline-derived CDR1 and CDR2 are SGDLS and YYNGEE. In nucleotides, the CDR3 is TGTGCCAGCAGCGTATATCACGGGAGAGGGGGATCAGATACGCAGTATTTT. Protein sequence: CASSVYHGRGGSDTQYF. The full variable domain, rest sourced from reference TRBV9 and TRBJ2-3, is DSGVTQTPKHLITATGQRVTLRCSPRSGDLSVYWYQQSLDQGLQFLIQYYNGEERAKGNILERFSAQQFPDLHSELNLSSLELGDSALYFCASSVYHGRGGSDTQYFGPGTRLTVL.

This clone was observed once. V is TRBV11-2 and J is TRBJ2-3; TRBD2 agrees at 11 bases. V shed 1 base, J shed 2 bases, and the junction held 5 bases outside the gene matches. The CDR3 extends over 17 amino acids. Germline assignment: CDR1 SGHAT and CDR2 FQNNGV. CDR3 nucleotides: TGTGCCAGCAGCTTAGCTGGGACTAGCGGTTCCACAGATACGCAGTATTTT. Translated: CASSLAGTSGSTDTQYF.

The chain recombines TRBV5-4 with TRBJ1-1; weak D call: TRBD1 (5 bases). The CDR3 has 17 residues. V lost 4 bases and J 5 bases, leaving 24 bases between the germline ends. Germline assignment: CDR1 SGHNT and CDR2 YYREEE (reference sequence). This chain's CDR3 is CASSRSPTQVGETEAFF. For the CDR3, the DNA is TGTGCCAGCAGCCGTAGTCCGACGCAGGTAGGGGAGACTGAAGCTTTCTTT.